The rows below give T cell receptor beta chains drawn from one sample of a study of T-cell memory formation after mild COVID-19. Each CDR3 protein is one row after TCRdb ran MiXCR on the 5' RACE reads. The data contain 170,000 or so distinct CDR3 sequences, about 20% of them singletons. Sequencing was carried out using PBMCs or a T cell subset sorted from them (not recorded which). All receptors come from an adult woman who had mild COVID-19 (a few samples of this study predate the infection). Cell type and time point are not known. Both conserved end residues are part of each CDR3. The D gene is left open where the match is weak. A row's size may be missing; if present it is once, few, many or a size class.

CDR3 DNA: TGTGCCAGCAGCTTCGTAGTAGGGGTTGGTTATGAGCAGTTCTTC
CDR3 protein: CASSFVVGVGYEQFF
J gene: TRBJ2-1
CDR3 length: 15
D gene: NA
clone size: NA
V gene: TRBV7-2

CDR3 DNA: TGTGCCAGCAGCCAAGGTGACAGGGTCGTGAACACTGAAGCTTTCTTT
CDR3 protein: CASSQGDRVVNTEAFF
J gene: TRBJ1-1
CDR3 length: 16
D gene: TRBD1
clone size: few
V gene: TRBV3-1

CDR3 DNA: TGTGCCAGCTATGAGGGAGTCGAAGCTTTCTTT
CDR3 protein: CASYEGVEAFF
J gene: TRBJ1-1
CDR3 length: 11
D gene: NA
clone size: NA
V gene: TRBV6-5

CDR3 DNA: TGTGCCAGCAGCTTGGGACAGTCATATGGCTACACCTTC
CDR3 protein: CASSLGQSYGYTF
J gene: TRBJ1-2
CDR3 length: 13
D gene: TRBD1
clone size: NA
V gene: TRBV7-9

CDR3 DNA: TGCGCCAGCAGCCAAGTGAGCGGGGTAGCAGATACGCAGTATTTT
CDR3 protein: CASSQVSGVADTQYF
J gene: TRBJ2-3
CDR3 length: 15
D gene: TRBD2
clone size: NA
V gene: TRBV4-3

CDR3 DNA: TGTGCCAGCAGTTCTTCTATAGGGATGACAGATACGCAGTATTTT
CDR3 protein: CASSSSIGMTDTQYF
J gene: TRBJ2-3
CDR3 length: 15
D gene: NA
clone size: NA
V gene: TRBV6-5

CDR3 DNA: TGTGCCAGCGGTCGGGGATCCTACGAGCAGTACTTC
CDR3 protein: CASGRGSYEQYF
J gene: TRBJ2-7
CDR3 length: 12
D gene: NA
clone size: many
V gene: TRBV6-2/TRBV6-3

CDR3 DNA: TGTGCCACCAGCAGAGATCACATAGCGGGGCTCACAGATACGCAGTATTTT
CDR3 protein: CATSRDHIAGLTDTQYF
J gene: TRBJ2-3
CDR3 length: 17
D gene: TRBD2
clone size: NA
V gene: TRBV15

CDR3 DNA: TGCAGCGCCAGGACAGGTGTGGAAAATTCACCCCTCCACTTT
CDR3 protein: CSARTGVENSPLHF
J gene: TRBJ1-6
CDR3 length: 14
D gene: TRBD1
clone size: few
V gene: TRBV29-1

CDR3 DNA: TGTGCCAGCAGTGAGCGGGACAGGACACTGTGGAAGAGTTTCGGAGACACCGGGGAGCTGTTTTTT
CDR3 protein: CASSERDRTLWKSFGDTGELFF
J gene: TRBJ2-2
CDR3 length: 22
D gene: TRBD1
clone size: NA
V gene: TRBV6-1

CDR3 DNA: TGTGCCAGCAGTTACTCGGGTCGGGGTAATGAAAAACTGTTTTTT
CDR3 protein: CASSYSGRGNEKLFF
J gene: TRBJ1-4
CDR3 length: 15
D gene: NA
clone size: NA
V gene: TRBV6-5

CDR3 DNA: TGTGCCAGCAGCTCAACTAGCGGATACAGCTCCTACAATGAGCAGTTCTTC
CDR3 protein: CASSSTSGYSSYNEQFF
J gene: TRBJ2-1
CDR3 length: 17
D gene: TRBD2
clone size: NA
V gene: TRBV7-9

CDR3 DNA: TGTGCCAGCAGTCCCACAGCGGGGCTCTTTGAAGCTTTCTTT
CDR3 protein: CASSPTAGLFEAFF
J gene: TRBJ1-1
CDR3 length: 14
D gene: NA
clone size: NA
V gene: TRBV12-3/TRBV12-4

CDR3 DNA: TGTGCCACCAGTGATTTGATAGATACGCAGTATTTT
CDR3 protein: CATSDLIDTQYF
J gene: TRBJ2-3
CDR3 length: 12
D gene: NA
clone size: few
V gene: TRBV24-1

CDR3 DNA: TGTGCCAGCAGCCCCGTCAAGGCGGGGGGGGCAGATACGCAGTATTTT
CDR3 protein: CASSPVKAGGADTQYF
J gene: TRBJ2-3
CDR3 length: 16
D gene: TRBD2
clone size: many
V gene: TRBV7-9

CDR3 DNA: TGCAGCGTTGAAGGGGAAGGAAGCTCTGGCTACACCTTC
CDR3 protein: CSVEGEGSSGYTF
J gene: TRBJ1-2
CDR3 length: 13
D gene: NA
clone size: NA
V gene: TRBV29-1

CDR3 DNA: TGTGCCAGCAGTTACCCCGCGGGAGGGGAAGCTTTCTTT
CDR3 protein: CASSYPAGGEAFF
J gene: TRBJ1-1
CDR3 length: 13
D gene: NA
clone size: NA
V gene: TRBV6-2/TRBV6-3

CDR3 DNA: TGTGCCAGCAGCCCACCTGGCGTCCTAAGCGACGAGCAGTACTTC
CDR3 protein: CASSPPGVLSDEQYF
J gene: TRBJ2-7
CDR3 length: 15
D gene: NA
clone size: once
V gene: TRBV6-5

CDR3 DNA: TGTGCCAGCAGTTATTCAGGTGACTCCTACGAGCAGTACTTC
CDR3 protein: CASSYSGDSYEQYF
J gene: TRBJ2-7
CDR3 length: 14
D gene: NA
clone size: few
V gene: TRBV6-2/TRBV6-3

CDR3 DNA: TGTGCCAGCAGTTCAGGGTCTGGCTACACCTTC
CDR3 protein: CASSSGSGYTF
J gene: TRBJ1-2
CDR3 length: 11
D gene: NA
clone size: NA
V gene: TRBV6-1

CDR3 DNA: TGCGCCAGCAGCCAAGAATCGGGTACGTCTGAAGCTTTCTTT
CDR3 protein: CASSQESGTSEAFF
J gene: TRBJ1-1
CDR3 length: 14
D gene: NA
clone size: NA
V gene: TRBV4-1

CDR3 DNA: TGTGCTAGTGGTTTGGCAGGGTACCAAGAGACCCAGTACTTC
CDR3 protein: CASGLAGYQETQYF
J gene: TRBJ2-5
CDR3 length: 14
D gene: NA
clone size: NA
V gene: TRBV12-5

CDR3 DNA: TGTGCCAGCAGTCCCCTCCGACAGGGTCAGAGCTACGAGCAGTACTTC
CDR3 protein: CASSPLRQGQSYEQYF
J gene: TRBJ2-7
CDR3 length: 16
D gene: TRBD1
clone size: once
V gene: TRBV12-3/TRBV12-4

CDR3 DNA: TGCAGTGCCACGACCCTTCTAGATGACAGGGCACTCTACGAGCAGTACTTC
CDR3 protein: CSATTLLDDRALYEQYF
J gene: TRBJ2-7
CDR3 length: 17
D gene: TRBD1
clone size: NA
V gene: TRBV20-1

CDR3 DNA: TGTGCCAGCAGTTTTCAGGGGGCCGGATCCTACGAGCAGTACTTC
CDR3 protein: CASSFQGAGSYEQYF
J gene: TRBJ2-7
CDR3 length: 15
D gene: TRBD1
clone size: few
V gene: TRBV28

CDR3 DNA: TGCAGTGCTAGAGCTAGCGGGCCAGTTTCCTACGAGCAGTACTTC
CDR3 protein: CSARASGPVSYEQYF
J gene: TRBJ2-7
CDR3 length: 15
D gene: TRBD2
clone size: NA
V gene: TRBV20-1

CDR3 DNA: TGTGCCAGCACCTCACTTGAGGGTGGAGGGACCCAGTACTTC
CDR3 protein: CASTSLEGGGTQYF
J gene: TRBJ2-5
CDR3 length: 14
D gene: NA
clone size: few
V gene: TRBV12-3/TRBV12-4

CDR3 DNA: TGCAGTGCGCCGCAGGGAGGACCCTATAATTCACCCCTCCACTTT
CDR3 protein: CSAPQGGPYNSPLHF
J gene: TRBJ1-6
CDR3 length: 15
D gene: NA
clone size: few
V gene: TRBV20-1